This T cell receptor beta chain was captured by sequencing in a study of read filtering for tumor transcriptome and immune sequencing. As for the study in general: TCR-mapped reads were about 4.05 to 11 million with IR-seq versus roughly 80 to 1,300 with RNA-seq.

This library used roughly 400 ng RNA and molecular barcoded adaptors spanning alpha/delta and beta/gamma chains. In TCRdb, the reads were re-called with MiXCR into one record per CDR3 protein. The repertoire holds about 130,000 distinct CDR3 sequences, with approximately 13% as singletons. The germline V gene has CDR1 MNHNY and CDR2 SVGAGI (reference sequence). Germline trimming cut 8 bases from V and 3 bases from J; bases unmatched to any gene: 9. The CDR3 is made up of 15 amino acids. The V gene is TRBV6-6, the J gene TRBJ2-7, with 11 bases fitting TRBD2. The source is a donor at least 40 years old with multiple myeloma. The specimen was a population of CD138-negative cells sorted from bone marrow. CDR3: CASGSGTSGYYEQYF. DNA for the CDR3: TGTGCCAGCGGCTCCGGGACTAGCGGCTACTACGAGCAGTACTTC.